This entry concerns a single T cell receptor beta chain. The antigen is undetermined. The sample comes from a study of shared clonotypes between healthy human individuals. Looking at the study overall: The people who gave samples were a couple of women and three men aged 18 to 49. Study results and caveats: The study drew on few donors, limiting represented genetic and exposure-history diversity. The authors sampled blood alone, and tissue repertoires likely differ.

Assay used: immunoSEQ multiplex PCR; TCRdb lists only in-frame clones, some missing. The table has some 490,000 clones, 81% seen once. The sequence was collected from a woman aged 40-49 years in good health. Some clones in this sample may be carry-over from other donors' samples. The sequencing sample was made of PBMCs.

The CDR3 reads CASTLSGADTGELFF. In DNA, the CDR3 is TGCGCCAGCACCCTATCGGGGGCGGATACCGGGGAGCTGTTTTTT. This rearrangement joins TRBV5-1 to TRBJ2-2; D might be TRBD1 or TRBD2, each matching 6 bases. The CDR3 contains 15 residues. Germline V gene lookup returns CDR1 SGHRS and CDR2 YFSETQ. The V end was cut by 6 bases, the J end by 5 bases, with 17 bases between.